These 5 T cell receptor beta chains share one sample of origin, sequenced in a study of blood T cells in healthy people across ages. A second PCR, run for roughly 7 to 11 cycles, used a sample-barcoded 5' primer plus a J-beta primer mix. MiXCR, run by TCRdb on the 5' RACE reads, gives a single entry per CDR3 protein. The sample includes about 800,000 distinct CDR3 sequences, roughly 25% of them seen just once. These same records also appear under a second study, on T cells of mothers and their children.

The sequenced sample was blood. Source of these receptors: a boy between 10 and 17 years old in good health.

The chain has TRBV3-1 and TRBJ2-7, with a possible D match to TRBD2 (7 bases). Germline V gene data show CDR1 as LGHDT and CDR2 as YNNKEL (reference sequence). CDR3 length: 18 amino acids. V lost 2 bases and J 4 bases, leaving 24 bases between the germline ends. The CDR3 sequence is CASSQQRDFTGGRYEQYF. The CDR3 nucleotides read TGTGCCAGCAGCCAACAACGAGATTTTACCGGGGGGCGGTACGAGCAGTACTTC.

The chain joins TRBV7-2 to TRBJ2-3, with D perhaps being TRBD1 or TRBD2 (5 bases each). Germline loops: CDR1 SGHTA, CDR2 FQGNSA. The V gene lost 2 bases and the J gene lost 5 bases, with 17 bases spanning the gap. This CDR3 is built from 16 residues. The CDR3 DNA reads TGTGCCAGCAGCTTACAGTTTGGGGGTTGGGGAGATACGCAGTATTTT. It specifies CASSLQFGGWGDTQYF.

The chain joins TRBV11-2 to TRBJ2-5; weak D call: TRBD1 (6 bases). The CDR3 has 15 amino acids. The germline V and J ends were trimmed by 5 bases and 9 bases, with 22 bases remaining between them. Germline-derived CDR1 and CDR2 are SGHAT and FQNNGV. The CDR3 DNA reads TGTGCCAGCAGCGCGAGAGGGGGTGGGGATGGTCCCCAGTACTTC. This encodes CASSARGGGDGPQYF.

Concerning this clonotype: One junction end does not reproduce the germline sequence, and a read error may be involved. The CDR3 DNA follows: TGTGCCAGCAGCTTAGGGAGACCTAATTCGCCCCTCCACTTT. This codes for CASSLGRPNSPLHF. V and J are TRBV7-9 and TRBJ1-6, with no clear D. The CDR3 has 14 amino acids. Looked up from germline, CDR1 is SEHNR and CDR2 is FQNEAQ (reference sequence).

This clonotype occurred a few times. V gene TRBV6-2 or TRBV6-3 combines with J gene TRBJ2-7, with D perhaps matching TRBD2 (5 bases). CDR3 length equals 16 residues. Trimming cost V 0 bases and J 2 bases, with 14 bases left between them. The germline V gene encodes CDR1 MNHEY and CDR2 SVGEGT. DNA for the CDR3: TGTGCCAGCAGTTACTCGACGTGGCGGGCGACCTACGAGCAGTACTTC. This sequence encodes CASSYSTWRATYEQYF.